The subject of this entry is one TCR beta chain. Its antigen is not known. The record originates from a study of T-cell memory formation after mild COVID-19. Study-wide background: Each donor largely had its own TCR clusters. Points from the study as a whole: There were some responding clones in pre-infection memory, which suggested that cross-reactive memory had joined. Clones shrinking from day 15 to 85 showed even CD4/CD8 mixes; later expanders tilted CD4+. Contracting CD8+ clones were enriched in EMRA, CD4+ mainly in CM and EM.

In TCRdb, the 5' RACE reads were re-called with MiXCR into one record per CDR3 protein. The table shows approximately 490,000 distinct CDR3 sequences, with roughly 22% occurring only once. Specimen: PBMCs or a T cell subset sorted from them (not recorded which). This receptor was taken from an adult woman who had mild COVID-19 (a few samples of this study predate the infection). Cell type and time point are not known.

CDR3 in amino acids: CASSLAWDYPTYEQYF. The CDR3 coding sequence is TGCGCCAGCAGCTTGGCCTGGGACTACCCAACCTACGAGCAGTACTTC. The V and J genes are TRBV5-1 and TRBJ2-7; 7 bases are shared with TRBD2. The germline V gene has CDR1 SGHRS and CDR2 YFSETQ. Trimming cost V 0 bases and J 2 bases; bases outside gene matches: 8. The length of the CDR3 is 16 residues.